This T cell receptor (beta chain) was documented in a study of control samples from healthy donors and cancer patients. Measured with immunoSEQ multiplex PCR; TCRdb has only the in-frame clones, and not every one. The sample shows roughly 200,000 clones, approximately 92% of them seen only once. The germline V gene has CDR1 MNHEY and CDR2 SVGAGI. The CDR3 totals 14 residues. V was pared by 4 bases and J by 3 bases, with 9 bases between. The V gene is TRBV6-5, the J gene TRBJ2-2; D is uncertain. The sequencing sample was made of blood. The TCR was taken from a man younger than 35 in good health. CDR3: CASSLVRYTGELFF. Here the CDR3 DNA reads TGTGCCAGCAGTTTGGTCAGGTACACCGGGGAGCTGTTTTTT.